A single sample gave rise to the 16 T cell receptor beta chains below, sequenced in a study of blood T cell repertoires in COVID-19. Clones were read by immunoSEQ multiplex PCR, and TCRdb kept only the in-frame ones, dropping some. The table lists roughly 200,000 clones, 78% of them singletons. Specimen: peripheral blood. The receptors were sampled from a woman older than 75 with active or convalescent COVID-19.

This chain joins TRBV6-6 and TRBJ2-2; D not resolved. This CDR3 has 14 amino acids. From germline, CDR1 is MNHNY and CDR2 SVGAGI (reference sequence). Trimming removed 2 bases at V and 6 bases at J, with 10 bases between. The CDR3 sequence: CASSYIEFAGELFF. The CDR3 DNA follows: TGTGCCAGCAGTTACATCGAGTTCGCCGGGGAGCTGTTTTTT.

The J gene is TRBJ2-7, the V gene TRBV14; 10 positions agree with TRBD1. Germline lookup yields CDR1 SGHDN and CDR2 FVKESK. The V gene end was trimmed by 4 bases and the J gene end by 9 bases; junction bases not matched to a gene: 6. The CDR3 contains 13 residues. The CDR3 region has the DNA TGTGCCAGCAGCCCCGGGACAGGGGCTCGGCAGTACTTC. It is translated as CASSPGTGARQYF.

Only a few counts were recorded for this clone. V usage is TRBV27 and J usage is TRBJ2-7; D perhaps matches TRBD1 (5 bases). There are 14 residues in the CDR3. Trimming stripped 0 bases from V and 12 bases from J, with 18 bases between. CDR1 is MNHEY and CDR2 is SMNVEV in the germline V gene (reference sequence). The DNA for the CDR3 is TGTGCCAGCAGTTTATCGGGGCAGGGTGGTAAGTCGTACTTC. It encodes CASSLSGQGGKSYF.

The J gene is TRBJ2-7, the V gene TRBV4-3; D remains unclear. The CDR3 is made up of 15 amino acids. Germline V lookup: CDR1 LGHNA, CDR2 YSLEER. Trimming left V 0 bases short and J 3 bases short, with 12 bases between. DNA for the CDR3: TGCGCCAGCAGCCAAGATGGAGACGGATACTACGAGCAGTACTTC. It translates to CASSQDGDGYYEQYF.

The rearrangement joins TRBV5-5 to TRBJ2-7, with TRBD1 matching over 8 bases. J gave up 6 bases and V 4 bases, and 12 bases lay outside the gene matches. The CDR3 spans 15 residues. Germline loops: CDR1 SGHKS, CDR2 YYEKEE (reference sequence). CDR3 nucleotide sequence: TGTGCCAGCAGCCGGTCCCACCAGGGGGCGGGCGAGCAGTACTTC. This translates into CASSRSHQGAGEQYF.

This clone was counted only a few times. This chain uses TRBV28 with TRBJ2-1; D unclear. The CDR3 covers 15 residues. The germline V and J ends were trimmed by 2 bases and 8 bases, with 16 bases remaining between them. Germline loops: CDR1 MDHEN, CDR2 SYDVKM. This chain's CDR3 is CASSLTPGGSHEQFF. CDR3 coding DNA: TGTGCCAGCAGTTTAACGCCAGGTGGAAGCCATGAGCAGTTCTTC.

This clone appeared a few times. V and J are TRBV18 and TRBJ1-1, with 9 bases that match TRBD1. Germline values: CDR1 KGHSH, CDR2 LQKENI. The CDR3 spans 16 residues. V lost 5 bases to trimming and J lost 1 base; unmatched junction nucleotides: 8. CDR3 coding DNA: TGTGCCAGCTCAGCCCCCGACAGGGGGTGGAACACTGAAGCTTTCTTT. It encodes CASSAPDRGWNTEAFF.

This clone was seen ten or more times. The chain combines TRBV27 with TRBJ1-5; TRBD1 agrees at 9 bases. Germline V gives CDR1 MNHEY, CDR2 SMNVEV (reference sequence). Trimming removed 6 bases from V and 6 bases from J; junction bases left unmatched: 15. The CDR3 runs 17 residues. CDR3 sequence: CASSQGQGRTPGQPQHF. The DNA for the CDR3 is TGTGCCAGCAGCCAAGGACAGGGGCGTACCCCCGGTCAGCCCCAGCATTTT.

J is TRBJ1-5 and V is TRBV30, with a tentative D call TRBD1 (5 bases). The CDR3 runs to 14 residues. The ends were cut back, 4 bases at V and 6 bases at J, with 16 bases in the middle. Germline V gene lookup returns CDR1 GTSNPN and CDR2 SVGIG (reference sequence). In nucleotides, the CDR3 is TGTGCCTGGAACGGTCAGGGAAGTGGTCAGCCCCAGCATTTT. Its protein is CAWNGQGSGQPQHF.

This clone came up once. The chain uses TRBV4-3 and TRBJ2-5, with 10 bases lining up with TRBD1. The germline gives CDR1 LGHNA, CDR2 YSLEER. The CDR3 contains 15 residues. The trim removed 4 bases at V and 5 bases at J, leaving 7 bases unmatched. The CDR3 sequence: CASSRTGGDRETQYF. As DNA, the CDR3 is TGCGCCAGCAGCCGGACAGGGGGAGATAGGGAGACCCAGTACTTC.

V is TRBV5-6 and J is TRBJ2-5, with TRBD1 as a possible D gene (6 bases). Germline V CDR1 and CDR2: SGHDT, YYEEEE. The CDR3 spans 14 residues. V lost 0 bases and J 5 bases, leaving 11 bases between the germline ends. The CDR3 bases are TGTGCCAGCAGCTTGGGGCAGGGGAAGGAGACCCAGTACTTC. Protein: CASSLGQGKETQYF.

The chain is built from TRBV19 and TRBJ1-1; D not certain. V lost 3 bases to trimming and J lost 6 bases, with 14 bases between them. In germline, CDR1 is LNHDA, CDR2 SQIVND (reference sequence). This CDR3 is 14 amino acids long. CDR3 DNA: TGTGCCAGTAGTATTTCGTCCAGCGCTCCTGAAGCTTTCTTT. Protein sequence: CASSISSSAPEAFF.

This clone was counted once. V is TRBV27 and J is TRBJ1-5, with D maybe TRBD1 (5 bases). This CDR3 is built from 16 residues. CDR1 MNHEY and CDR2 SMNVEV come from the germline V gene (reference sequence). V dropped 5 bases and J dropped 4 bases, with 18 bases sitting between them. The DNA of the CDR3 is TGTGCCAGCAGTCTACGGGCGGGGGAGGGGAATCAGCCCCAGCATTTT. This sequence encodes CASSLRAGEGNQPQHF.

V gene TRBV5-1 combines with J gene TRBJ1-2; 10 nucleotides align to TRBD1. CDR1 SGHRS and CDR2 YFSETQ come from the germline V gene. The CDR3 sequence is 17 residues long. V dropped 0 bases and J dropped 6; count of bases not matched to a gene: 11. For the CDR3, the DNA is TGCGCCAGCAGCTTGGGGCTGGTTGGGACAGGGGAACATGGCTACACCTTC. Translated: CASSLGLVGTGEHGYTF. The whole variable domain, filled in from reference TRBV5-1 and TRBJ1-2, reads KAGVTQTPRYLIKTRGQQVTLSCSPISGHRSVSWYQQTPGQGLQFLFEYFSETQRNKGNFPGRFSGRQFSNSRSEMNVSTLELGDSALYLCASSLGLVGTGEHGYTFGSGTRLTVV.

This chain links TRBV24-1 with TRBJ2-1; 15 bases fit TRBD2. Germline V gene lookup returns CDR1 KGHDR and CDR2 SFDVKD. Trimming at V came to 2 bases and at J to 5 bases, leaving 12 bases not matched to a gene. CDR3 length: 20 residues. The CDR3 here is CATSDSPLGLAGGQDNEQFF. As DNA, the CDR3 is TGTGCCACCAGTGATTCGCCACTGGGACTAGCGGGGGGTCAAGACAATGAGCAGTTCTTC.

The rearrangement joins TRBV28 to TRBJ2-7; a weak D match, TRBD1 (5 bases). Per germline, CDR1 MDHEN and CDR2 SYDVKM. This CDR3 contains 12 residues. Trimming cost V 2 bases and J 4 bases, with 6 bases left between them. The CDR3 protein is CASSLKGYEQYF. The CDR3 nucleotides are TGTGCCAGCAGTTTAAAGGGGTACGAGCAGTACTTC.